The T cell receptor (beta chain) described here comes from a study of cytomegalovirus exposure and HLA in healthy donors. The donors belonged to the approximately 120-subject validation cohort, separate from the roughly 710-subject first cohort. About this clone itself: Its antigen is unknown.

TCRdb's table, derived via immunoSEQ multiplex PCR, lists solely in-frame clones and lacks some. Counted here are about 170,000 clones, roughly 86% occurring once; the ten biggest clones make up roughly 2.7%. V gave up 2 bases and J gave up 0 bases, with 10 bases separating them. The CDR3 is 16 residues long. Germline V CDR1 and CDR2: MNHEY, SVGAGI. Regarding the study as a whole: The majority of TCR sequences were rare, yet some public TCRs appeared in many donors.

Source material: PBMCs. This receptor was obtained from a man between 18 and 29 years old in good health and CMV-seropositive. The genes are TRBV6-5 and TRBJ2-2; the D gene is possibly TRBD2 (6 bases). DNA of the CDR3: TGTGCCAGCAGTTACAAGGGGAGGTCGAACACCGGGGAGCTGTTTTTT. Translated, it gives CASSYKGRSNTGELFF.